What follows are 30 T cell receptor beta chains derived from one specimen sequenced in a study of shared clonotypes between healthy human individuals. Sequencing used immunoSEQ multiplex PCR; TCRdb keeps in-frame clones, though not all of them. This table holds some 1.5 million clones, about 98% found once. Sequencing was performed on naive CD4+ T cells sorted from blood. The subset is: CD45RA+ positively selected. These receptors all come from a man aged 25 to 45 in good health.

This CDR3 reads CSAARGQQYMNTEAFF. CDR3 sequence (DNA): TGCAGCGCCGCCCGGGGACAGCAATATATGAACACTGAAGCTTTCTTT. The chain carries TRBV29-1 and TRBJ1-1; 7 bases map to TRBD1. The length of the CDR3 is 16 residues. Germline CDR1 is SQVTM and CDR2 is ANQGSEA. V shed 7 bases and J 0 bases; nucleotides not matched to a gene: 14.

V usage is TRBV19 and J usage is TRBJ1-5; 8 positions agree with TRBD1. The length of the CDR3 is 15 residues. V lost 7 bases to trimming and J lost 5 bases; unmatched junction nucleotides: 10. Germline CDR1 and CDR2: LNHDA and SQIVND (reference sequence). CDR3 sequence (DNA): TGTGCCAGTACCCAACTCGGACAGGGACATCAGCCCCAGCATTTT. Protein product: CASTQLGQGHQPQHF.

This sequence joins TRBV5-1 and TRBJ2-3; D remains ambiguous. CDR3 length equals 15 residues. CDR1 is SGHRS, CDR2 YFSETQ, per germline. The V end was cut by 4 bases, the J end by 2 bases, with 14 bases between. This chain's CDR3 is CASSPELLNTDTQYF. The CDR3 DNA reads as TGCGCCAGCAGCCCGGAGCTGTTGAACACAGATACGCAGTATTTT.

The genes are TRBV28 and TRBJ1-5; D not certain. With 3 bases removed from V and 0 bases from J, the gap between germline ends came to 18 bases. This CDR3 has 18 residues. In germline, CDR1 is MDHEN, CDR2 SYDVKM. CDR3 sequence reads: CASSLFSGRRASNQPQHF. The CDR3 nucleotides are TGTGCCAGCAGTTTGTTTTCCGGGCGTAGGGCTAGCAATCAGCCCCAGCATTTT.

This chain uses TRBV6-5 with TRBJ1-3; TRBD1 is a possible D gene (6 bases). Germline lookup yields CDR1 MNHEY and CDR2 SVGAGI. The CDR3 sequence is 13 residues long. Trimming shortened V by 5 bases and J by 3 bases, and 8 bases separated the two germline ends. This CDR3 is CASSQGLGNTIYF. Here the CDR3 DNA reads TGTGCCAGCAGTCAGGGGCTTGGAAACACCATATATTTT.

The rearrangement joins TRBV5-1 to TRBJ2-1; TRBD2 agrees at 10 bases. CDR3 size: 17 residues. Germline CDR1 reads SGHRS; CDR2 reads YFSETQ. Trimming at V came to 4 bases and at J to 1 base, leaving 8 bases not matched to a gene. CDR3 protein: CASSTGLADASYNEQFF. CDR3 coding DNA: TGCGCCAGCAGCACCGGACTAGCGGACGCTTCCTACAATGAGCAGTTCTTC.

This sequence joins TRBV6-5 and TRBJ2-2; the D call may be TRBD1 or TRBD2 (5 bases each). This CDR3 is built from 16 residues. The germline V gene has CDR1 MNHEY and CDR2 SVGAGI. With 1 base removed from V and 4 bases from J, the gap between germline ends came to 13 bases. The CDR3 DNA reads as TGTGCCAGCAGTTACTTCGGGGCGGTGGGCACCGGGGAGCTGTTTTTT. Encoded protein: CASSYFGAVGTGELFF.

The genes are TRBV6-5 and TRBJ2-7, with 10 positions matching TRBD2. Germline V gene lookup returns CDR1 MNHEY and CDR2 SVGAGI. The CDR3 extends over 15 amino acids. V gave up 3 bases and J gave up 3 bases; unmatched junction bases: 5. The CDR3 DNA reads TGTGCCAGCAGTTATAGCGGGGGGCCCCTCTACGAGCAGTACTTC. Amino acid sequence: CASSYSGGPLYEQYF.

The chain combines TRBV14 with TRBJ2-2, with 10 bases lining up with TRBD1. The junction had 13 bases not matched to a gene; V was cut back by 4 bases and J by 11 bases. Germline CDR1 and CDR2: SGHDN and FVKESK. This CDR3 is 16 amino acids long. As DNA, the CDR3 is TGTGCCAGCAGCCCACTCGGACAGGGGGGTTTGAGAGAGCTGTTTTTT. Protein: CASSPLGQGGLRELFF.

With respect to this clone: Other DNA sequences in the sample encode the same CDR3. This rearrangement joins TRBV9 to TRBJ2-2, with TRBD1 as a possible D gene (6 bases). CDR3 length: 14 residues. Between the trimmed V and J ends, which lost 2 bases and 2 bases, there was a span of 7 bases. Per the germline V gene, CDR1 is SGDLS and CDR2 is YYNGEE. The CDR3 protein is CASSVGTNTGELFF. In nucleotides, the CDR3 is TGTGCCAGCAGCGTCGGGACAAACACCGGGGAGCTGTTTTTT.

The V call is TRBV7-9, the J call TRBJ2-1; TRBD2 agrees at 9 bases. With 8 bases clipped from V and 5 bases from J, the junction kept 4 bases outside the gene matches. CDR1 and CDR2 from the germline V gene are SEHNR and FQNEAQ (reference sequence). The CDR3 loop spans 13 amino acids. CDR3 amino acids: CASARLADNEQFF. The CDR3 DNA follows: TGTGCCAGCGCCCGACTAGCGGACAATGAGCAGTTCTTC.

V usage is TRBV19 and J usage is TRBJ1-5; tentative D call: TRBD1 (5 bases). V lost 10 bases and J 6 bases, leaving 16 bases between the germline ends. This CDR3 contains 13 residues. CDR1 is LNHDA, CDR2 SQIVND, per germline (reference sequence). CDR3: CATNQGVGQPQHF. The CDR3 DNA reads as TGTGCCACCAATCAGGGAGTGGGTCAGCCCCAGCATTTT.

CDR3 amino acids: CASSSRGIGDEQFF. The CDR3 nucleotides read TGTGCCAGCAGCTCCCGAGGGATTGGCGATGAGCAGTTCTTC. The gene calls are TRBV11-2 and TRBJ2-1; D possibly corresponds to TRBD2 (5 bases). The CDR3 length is 14 residues. Germline assignment: CDR1 SGHAT and CDR2 FQNNGV. Trimming left V 4 bases short and J 8 bases short, with 15 bases between.

The rearrangement links TRBV6-6 to TRBJ2-1; the match to TRBD2 covers 11 bases. V was clipped by 5 bases and J by 4 bases; unmatched bases: 7. This CDR3 is built from 16 residues. Germline V CDR1 and CDR2: MNHNY, SVGAGI (reference sequence). CDR3 region: CASSRPSSGGYNEQFF. CDR3 nucleotides: TGTGCCAGCAGTCGGCCTTCTAGCGGGGGGTACAATGAGCAGTTCTTC.

The J gene is TRBJ2-7, the V gene TRBV18; TRBD2 matches 14 bases. Germline CDR1 reads KGHSH; CDR2 reads LQKENI. Unmatched junction bases numbered 4, after V lost 5 bases and J lost 4 bases. CDR3 length: 15 amino acids. The CDR3 DNA reads TGTGCCAGCTCAACGACTAGCGGGAGGGGGTACGAGCAGTACTTC. This encodes CASSTTSGRGYEQYF. The whole variable domain, filled in from reference TRBV18 and TRBJ2-7, reads NAGVMQNPRHLVRRRGQEARLRCSPMKGHSHVYWYRQLPEEGLKFMVYLQKENIIDESGMPKERFSAEFPKEGPSILRIQQVVRGDSAAYFCASSTTSGRGYEQYFGPGTRLTVT.

The chain couples TRBV15 to TRBJ2-1; 9 nucleotides align to TRBD2. Unmatched junction bases numbered 1, after V lost 4 bases and J lost 0 bases. CDR3 size: 15 residues. From germline, CDR1 is LNHNV and CDR2 YYDKDF (reference sequence). The CDR3 is CATSISGSSYNEQFF. The CDR3 DNA follows: TGTGCCACCAGCATTAGCGGGAGCTCCTACAATGAGCAGTTCTTC.

Here the CDR3 reads CASSIGMRSHQPQHF. The CDR3 DNA is TGTGCCAGTAGTATAGGTATGCGGAGTCATCAGCCCCAGCATTTT. The rearrangement joins TRBV19 to TRBJ1-5; D unresolved. CDR1 LNHDA and CDR2 SQIVND come from the germline V gene (reference sequence). The V and J ends lost 1 base and 5 bases respectively, with 12 bases between them. The CDR3 contains 15 residues.

V usage is TRBV11-3 and J usage is TRBJ2-1; maybe TRBD1 (7 bases). V was clipped by 1 base and J by 7 bases, with 17 bases between them. The V gene's germline CDR1 is SGHNT and CDR2 YENEEA. The CDR3 totals 16 residues. CDR3 coding DNA: TGTGCCAGCAGCTTAGGCTACAGGGGAGGAAGGAATGAGCAGTTCTTC. Translation gives CASSLGYRGGRNEQFF. The full variable domain, completed using reference TRBV11-3 and TRBJ2-1, is EAGVVQSPRYKIIEKKQPVAFWCNPISGHNTLYWYLQNLGQGPELLIRYENEEAVDDSQLPKDRFSAERLKGVDSTLKIQPAELGDSAVYLCASSLGYRGGRNEQFFGPGTRLTVL.

This chain links TRBV5-4 with TRBJ1-1; the D is unclear. Trimming cost V 0 bases and J 0 bases, with 9 bases left between them. The CDR3 spans 15 residues. CDR1 SGHNT and CDR2 YYREEE come from the germline V gene (reference sequence). The DNA of the CDR3 is TGTGCCAGCAGCTTGGTGGGGTTCATGAACACTGAAGCTTTCTTT. Its protein product is CASSLVGFMNTEAFF.

The chain employs TRBV6-5 and TRBJ1-2; 7 bases agree with TRBD1. V shed 5 bases, J shed 4 bases, and the junction held 7 bases outside the gene matches. CDR3 length: 14 amino acids. CDR1 MNHEY and CDR2 SVGAGI come from the germline V gene. The CDR3 bases are TGTGCCAGCAGTCGCGGACAGGCGTCCTATGGCTACACCTTC. Residues: CASSRGQASYGYTF.

The rearrangement links TRBV11-2 to TRBJ2-5, with D tentatively TRBD2 (6 bases). The CDR3 is 14 residues long. Germline lookup yields CDR1 SGHAT and CDR2 FQNNGV. The V gene lost 3 bases and the J gene lost 4 bases, with 12 bases spanning the gap. The CDR3 sequence: CASSFTGVGETQYF. CDR3 DNA sequence: TGTGCCAGCAGCTTTACGGGGGTAGGAGAGACCCAGTACTTC.

This chain joins TRBV5-1 and TRBJ2-3, with a possible D match to TRBD2 (5 bases). Germline CDR1 and CDR2: SGHRS and YFSETQ. The CDR3 is 15 amino acids. Trimming took 7 bases from V and 0 from J, leaving 15 bases between them. CDR3 coding DNA: TGCGCCAGCCGCCTTTGGCGGACTAGCACAGATACGCAGTATTTT. Translation: CASRLWRTSTDTQYF.

This chain joins TRBV4-3 and TRBJ2-7; TRBD2 aligns across 14 bases. Trimming at V came to 3 bases and at J to 0 bases, leaving 7 bases not matched to a gene. CDR1 is LGHNA, CDR2 YSLEER, per germline. The CDR3 totals 18 residues. The CDR3 DNA follows: TGCGCCAGCAGCCATGGGCCCGGGACTAGCGGGAGCTCCTACGAGCAGTACTTC. This sequence encodes CASSHGPGTSGSSYEQYF.

The chain employs TRBV6-1 and TRBJ1-2, with a weak D call TRBD1 (6 bases). Germline assignment: CDR1 MNHNS and CDR2 SASEGT. Trimming took 3 bases from V and 7 from J, leaving 12 bases between them. CDR3 length: 13 amino acids. CDR3 bases: TGTGCCAGCAGTGACTATACAGGGTCTGGCTACACCTTC. This gives the protein CASSDYTGSGYTF.

The chain is built from TRBV9 and TRBJ2-2; D is possibly TRBD1 or TRBD2 (6 bases each). With 5 bases removed from V and 0 bases from J, the gap between germline ends came to 14 bases. The CDR3 sequence is 16 residues long. Germline CDR1 SGDLS, CDR2 YYNGEE. The CDR3 DNA is TGTGCCAGCAGTGAAAGGGGGGATCCGAACACCGGGGAGCTGTTTTTT. Translating gives CASSERGDPNTGELFF.

Points on this clone: Distinct nucleotide sequences in the sample also encode this CDR3. The chain employs TRBV9 and TRBJ2-1; possibly TRBD1 or TRBD2 for D (5 bases each). Between the trimmed V and J ends, which lost 0 bases and 0 bases, there was a span of 10 bases. This CDR3 contains 16 residues. Germline loops: CDR1 SGDLS, CDR2 YYNGEE. CDR3 loop: CASSVVSGASYNEQFF. For the CDR3, the DNA is TGTGCCAGCAGCGTAGTGTCCGGGGCCTCCTACAATGAGCAGTTCTTC.

CDR3 nucleotides: TGTGCCTGGGTTAGCGGGAGTACTTACAATGAGCAGTTCTTC. The encoded protein is CAWVSGSTYNEQFF. V and J are TRBV30 and TRBJ2-1; 9 bases map to TRBD2. Germline values: CDR1 GTSNPN, CDR2 SVGIG (reference sequence). This CDR3 contains 14 residues. Germline trimming cut 5 bases from V and 4 bases from J; bases unmatched to any gene: 6.

The rearrangement uses TRBV27 and TRBJ1-1; 7 bases match TRBD1. Trimming at V came to 8 bases and at J to 0 bases, leaving 15 bases not matched to a gene. Germline CDR1 and CDR2: MNHEY and SMNVEV (reference sequence). This CDR3 is built from 17 residues. The CDR3 region has the DNA TGTGCCAGCGGCTACCGTCACAGGGGTATTATGAACACTGAAGCTTTCTTT. This codes for CASGYRHRGIMNTEAFF.

This clone has just one count. CDR3 in amino acids: CATSSGRDPGYEQYF. CDR3 in DNA: TGTGCCACCAGCAGTGGGCGGGACCCGGGCTACGAGCAGTACTTC. The V and J genes are TRBV15 and TRBJ2-7, with D perhaps TRBD2 (6 bases). V was clipped by 3 bases and J by 3 bases, with 15 bases between them. The germline V gene encodes CDR1 LNHNV and CDR2 YYDKDF (reference sequence). This CDR3 contains 15 residues.

The chain employs TRBV18 and TRBJ2-5; D might be TRBD1 (5 bases). V was shortened by 3 bases and J by 2 bases, with 16 bases between the two germline ends. This CDR3 has 16 residues. Germline V gene data show CDR1 as KGHSH and CDR2 as LQKENI. CDR3 protein: CASSPGHRTIQETQYF. CDR3 in DNA: TGTGCCAGCTCACCTGGACACCGAACAATACAAGAGACCCAGTACTTC.